This TCR beta chain stems from a study of Ad26.COV2.S vaccination and SARS-CoV-2 variants. Looking at the study overall: Recipients of Ad26.COV2.S got it intramuscularly, once or twice 56 days apart.

Described treatment: over 15 received Ad26.COV2.S at low or high dose, single or two shots; about five received placebo; per-sample allocation not given. Samples analyzed were those drawn on day 63 after the first vaccine or placebo injection. An Ad26 vector expressing Wuhan-strain SARS-CoV-2 spike served as the vaccine. The V gene lost 5 bases and the J gene lost 8 bases, with 9 bases spanning the gap. The CDR3 totals 12 residues. CDR1 is LNHDA, CDR2 SQIVND, per germline (reference sequence). Overall study findings and caveats: Breadth of non-spike TCRs did not differ between vaccinees and placebo recipients.

To note about this clone: The antigen is not known.

Clones were sequenced by immunoSEQ multiplex PCR, and TCRdb holds only the in-frame ones, with some missing. The table includes roughly 460,000 clones, about nine tenths detected once. This sequence was found in a person aged 18-60 years who received the Ad26.COV2.S COVID-19 vaccine or a placebo. Sequenced here: peripheral blood, sampled in a trial of Ad26.COV2.S vaccine versus placebo. This chain joins TRBV19 and TRBJ1-4, with D uncertain. In DNA, the CDR3 is TGTGCCAGTAGTCCTCCACTCGAAAAACTGTTTTTT. Translation gives CASSPPLEKLFF.